A selection of T cell receptor beta chains follows, all from one sample in a study of shared clonotypes between healthy human individuals. Sequenced by immunoSEQ multiplex PCR; TCRdb stores in-frame clones only, minus some. The table shows about 2.2 million clones, with roughly 93% occurring only once. The sample comprised naive CD8+ T cells from PBMCs. All receptors come from a man aged 18 to 29 in good health. Some clones in this sample may be carry-over from other donors' samples. The CDR3 runs from the conserved cysteine through the conserved F or W. Fields, in order: V gene, clone size, CDR3 length, D gene, J gene, CDR3 DNA, CDR3 protein. A D gene is named only where the DNA matches it firmly. Clone size appears in some rows only: once, few, many, or a class for an expanded clone.

V: TRBV7-9
size: .
length: 12
D: .
J: TRBJ2-1
DNA: TGTGCCAGCAGCTCCACCTACAATGAGCAGTTCTTC
CDR3: CASSSTYNEQFF

V: TRBV20-1
size: .
length: 11
D: .
J: TRBJ2-7
DNA: TGCAGTGCTAGACGGGGCTACGAGCAGTACTTC
CDR3: CSARRGYEQYF

V: TRBV29-1
size: .
length: 17
D: .
J: TRBJ2-6
DNA: TGCAGCGTTGACGGGGCTAGCGAGAGCTCTGGGGCCAACGTCCTGACTTTC
CDR3: CSVDGASESSGANVLTF

V: TRBV5-6
size: .
length: 13
D: .
J: TRBJ1-4
DNA: TGTGCCAGCAGCTTGGCTGATAGTGAAAAACTGTTTTTT
CDR3: CASSLADSEKLFF

V: TRBV11-2
size: .
length: 14
D: TRBD2
J: TRBJ2-5
DNA: TGTGCCAGCAGCTTGACGGGGGGGCAGGAGACCCAGTACTTC
CDR3: CASSLTGGQETQYF

V: TRBV19
size: .
length: 14
D: .
J: TRBJ2-6
DNA: TGTGCCAGTAGTATGACTACTGGGGCCAACGTCCTGACTTTC
CDR3: CASSMTTGANVLTF

V: TRBV28
size: .
length: 14
D: .
J: TRBJ1-2
DNA: TGTGCCAGCAGTTCTTACCACAGGGATAATGGCTACACCTTC
CDR3: CASSSYHRDNGYTF

V: TRBV7-9
size: .
length: 16
D: .
J: TRBJ2-4
DNA: TGTGCCAGCGATATCCCCACCGGGGGCGACAAAAACATTCAGTACTTC
CDR3: CASDIPTGGDKNIQYF

V: TRBV18
size: .
length: 15
D: .
J: TRBJ2-2
DNA: TGTGCCAGCTCACCCCCACGAAGGGAGGACGGGGAGCTGTTTTTT
CDR3: CASSPPRREDGELFF

V: TRBV19
size: .
length: 15
D: TRBD2
J: TRBJ2-5
DNA: TGTGCCAGTAGTTATCGGCGGGAGGGCCTGGAGACCCAGTACTTC
CDR3: CASSYRREGLETQYF

V: TRBV27
size: .
length: 16
D: .
J: TRBJ2-3
DNA: TGTGCCAGCAGTTTACAGGTTCCTCCTAGCACAGATACGCAGTATTTT
CDR3: CASSLQVPPSTDTQYF

V: TRBV7-9
size: few
length: 14
D: .
J: TRBJ1-5
DNA: TGTGCCAGCAGCTTAAGCGATAGCAATCAGCCCCAGCATTTT
CDR3: CASSLSDSNQPQHF

V: TRBV27
size: .
length: 15
D: TRBD2
J: TRBJ2-1
DNA: TGTGCCAGCAGATATACTAGCGGTCCCTACAATGAGCAGTTCTTC
CDR3: CASRYTSGPYNEQFF